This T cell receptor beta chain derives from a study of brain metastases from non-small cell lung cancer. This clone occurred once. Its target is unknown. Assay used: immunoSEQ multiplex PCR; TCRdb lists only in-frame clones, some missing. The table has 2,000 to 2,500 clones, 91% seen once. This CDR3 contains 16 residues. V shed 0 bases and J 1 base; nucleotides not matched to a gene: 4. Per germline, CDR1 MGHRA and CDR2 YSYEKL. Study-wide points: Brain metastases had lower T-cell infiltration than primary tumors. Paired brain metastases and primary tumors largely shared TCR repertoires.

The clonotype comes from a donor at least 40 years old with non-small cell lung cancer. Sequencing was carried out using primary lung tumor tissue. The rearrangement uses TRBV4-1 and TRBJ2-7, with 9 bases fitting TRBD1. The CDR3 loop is CASSQERQGDSYEQYF. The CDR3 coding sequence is TGCGCCAGCAGCCAAGAGAGACAGGGGGATTCCTACGAGCAGTACTTC.